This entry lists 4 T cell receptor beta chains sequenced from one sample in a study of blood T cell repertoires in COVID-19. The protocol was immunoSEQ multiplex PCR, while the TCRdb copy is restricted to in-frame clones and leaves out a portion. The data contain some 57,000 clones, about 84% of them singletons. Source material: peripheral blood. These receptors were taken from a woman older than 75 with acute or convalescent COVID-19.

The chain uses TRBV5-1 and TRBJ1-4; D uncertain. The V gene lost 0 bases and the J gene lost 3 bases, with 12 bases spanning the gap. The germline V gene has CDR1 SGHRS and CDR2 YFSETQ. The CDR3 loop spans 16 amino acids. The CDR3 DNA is TGCGCCAGCAGCTTGGAAGGGAGGAGAGCTAATGAAAAACTGTTTTTT. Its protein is CASSLEGRRANEKLFF.

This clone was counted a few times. CDR3 sequence: CASSRGTYGYTF. For the CDR3, the DNA is TGTGCCAGCAGCAGGGGAACTTATGGCTACACCTTC. The genes are TRBV28 and TRBJ1-2, with a possible D match to TRBD1 (6 bases). V was pared by 6 bases and J by 5 bases, with 10 bases between. Germline V gene data show CDR1 as MDHEN and CDR2 as SYDVKM. CDR3 length: 12 residues.

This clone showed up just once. In nucleotides, the CDR3 is TGTGCCAGCTCAGGACAGGGGGCTGGTACTGAAGCTTTCTTT. This codes for CASSGQGAGTEAFF. The rearrangement joins TRBV18 to TRBJ1-1, with 11 bases that match TRBD1. The V gene's germline CDR1 is KGHSH and CDR2 LQKENI. J was trimmed by 5 bases and V by 5 bases; bases with no gene match: 4. The CDR3 is 14 amino acids.

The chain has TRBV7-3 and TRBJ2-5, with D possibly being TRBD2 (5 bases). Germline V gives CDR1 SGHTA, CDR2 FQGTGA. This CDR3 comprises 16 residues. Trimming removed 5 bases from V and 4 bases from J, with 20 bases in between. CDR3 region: CASSITGPSTGETQYF. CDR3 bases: TGTGCCAGCAGCATTACCGGGCCTAGCACCGGAGAGACCCAGTACTTC.